The TCR beta chain described here comes from a study of shared clonotypes between healthy human individuals. Study-wide context: Used for every donor were three CD4 naive, three CD4 memory, two CD8 naive and one CD8 memory plate.

This CDR3 has 14 residues. CDR1 MDHEN and CDR2 SYDVKM come from the germline V gene. V gave up 4 bases and J gave up 7 bases, with 17 bases separating them. Some clones are missing from TCRdb's copy, which holds only in-frame ones; the method was immunoSEQ multiplex PCR. The data show a few hundred thousand clones, roughly 97% seen once. This clone showed up just a few times. The chain links TRBV28 to TRBJ2-7; unclear D gene. The receptor's source is a woman aged 25 to 39 in good health. The sequencing sample was made of naive CD4+ T cells sorted from blood. Subset here: CD45RA+ positively selected. The CDR3 coding sequence is TGTGCCAGCAGTTCGCAAGTAGCAGCGTCGGAGCAGTACTTC. This sequence encodes CASSSQVAASEQYF.